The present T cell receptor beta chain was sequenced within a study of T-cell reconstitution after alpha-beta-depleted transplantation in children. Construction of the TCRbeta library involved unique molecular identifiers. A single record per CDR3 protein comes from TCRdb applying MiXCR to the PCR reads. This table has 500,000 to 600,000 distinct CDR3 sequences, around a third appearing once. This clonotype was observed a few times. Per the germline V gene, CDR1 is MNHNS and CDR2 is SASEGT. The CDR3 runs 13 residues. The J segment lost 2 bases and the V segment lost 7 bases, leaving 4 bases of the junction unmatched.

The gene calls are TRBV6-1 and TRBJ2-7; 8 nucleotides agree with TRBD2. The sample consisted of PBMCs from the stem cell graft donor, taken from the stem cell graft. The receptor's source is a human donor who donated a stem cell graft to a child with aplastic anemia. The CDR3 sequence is CASTGGVAYEQYF. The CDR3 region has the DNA TGTGCCAGCACCGGGGGGGTAGCCTACGAGCAGTACTTC.